This T cell receptor (beta chain) was documented in a study of T cell responses to AZD1222 COVID-19 vaccine. The CDR3 sequence is 15 residues long. V was shortened by 7 bases and J by 2 bases, with 18 bases between the two germline ends. The germline CDR1 and CDR2 sequences are SGHTA and FQGNSA. Study results and limitations: Among vaccine-associated CD4 TCRs, coverage spanned spike, with dominance at 160-218 and 743-854. A mostly white British donor set with more females was recruited, and clonal diversity was possibly underestimated.

For this clone: Its antigen remains unknown.

Clones were read by immunoSEQ multiplex PCR, and TCRdb kept only the in-frame ones, dropping some. The profile covers about 140,000 clones, with 90% to 95% appearing a single time and 5.1% taken by the ten largest. The rearrangement joins TRBV7-2 to TRBJ2-7; a possible D gene is TRBD2 (6 bases). This receptor was taken from an adult in good health. Sequenced here: peripheral blood, sampled on day 0 of AZD1222 vaccination. This chain's CDR3 is CASTLASSATYEQYF. CDR3 in DNA: TGTGCCAGCACCCTAGCGAGTAGCGCTACCTACGAGCAGTACTTC.